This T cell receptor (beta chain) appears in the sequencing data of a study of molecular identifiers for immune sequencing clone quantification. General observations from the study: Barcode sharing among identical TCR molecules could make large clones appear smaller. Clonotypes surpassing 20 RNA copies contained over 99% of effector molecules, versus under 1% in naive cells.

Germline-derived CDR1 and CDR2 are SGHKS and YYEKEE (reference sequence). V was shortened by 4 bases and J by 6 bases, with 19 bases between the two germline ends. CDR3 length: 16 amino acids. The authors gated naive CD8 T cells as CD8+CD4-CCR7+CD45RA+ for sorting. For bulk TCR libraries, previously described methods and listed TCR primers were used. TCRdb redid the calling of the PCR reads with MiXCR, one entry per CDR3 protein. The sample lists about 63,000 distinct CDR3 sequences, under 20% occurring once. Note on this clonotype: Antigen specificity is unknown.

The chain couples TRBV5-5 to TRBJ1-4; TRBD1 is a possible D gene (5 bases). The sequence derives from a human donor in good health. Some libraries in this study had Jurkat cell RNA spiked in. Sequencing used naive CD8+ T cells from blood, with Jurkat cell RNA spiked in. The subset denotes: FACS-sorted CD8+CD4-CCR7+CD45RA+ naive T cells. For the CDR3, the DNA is TGTGCCAGCAGCGCCCCGTTCCGGGACCGGGATGAAAAACTGTTTTTT. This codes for CASSAPFRDRDEKLFF.